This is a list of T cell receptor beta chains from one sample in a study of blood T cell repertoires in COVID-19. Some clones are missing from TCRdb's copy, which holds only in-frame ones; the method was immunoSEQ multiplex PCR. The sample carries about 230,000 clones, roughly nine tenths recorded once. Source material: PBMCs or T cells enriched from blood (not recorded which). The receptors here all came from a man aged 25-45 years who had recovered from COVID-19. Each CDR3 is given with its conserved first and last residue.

CATSDPRRDREAQETQYF	TRBJ2-5	TRBV24-1
CASSIIGGSLTDTQYF	TRBJ2-3	TRBV19
CASSLAPAWRAGNTIYF	TRBJ1-3	TRBV7-9
CASSPGTGRKDYGYTF	TRBJ1-2	TRBV6-2/TRBV6-3
CASSQGTAGELFF	TRBJ1-4	TRBV4-1
CASRGLAATDTQYF	TRBJ2-3	TRBV7-9
CASSRHQGAPEQYF	TRBJ2-7	TRBV19
CASIYHSSYNEQFF	TRBJ2-1	TRBV2
CASSLAPGGVETQYF	TRBJ2-5	TRBV7-7
CASRRLAGLTGELFF	TRBJ2-2	TRBV2
CAIKRGLAGLTYEQYF	TRBJ2-7	TRBV2
CATSVGVQGNIQYF	TRBJ2-4	TRBV10-3
CASKPPGTENTGELFF	TRBJ2-2	TRBV2
CASTSRYSNQPQHF	TRBJ1-5	TRBV28
CASSQALGQYQPQHF	TRBJ1-5	TRBV14
CASSYHERNTGELFF	TRBJ2-2	TRBV6-2/TRBV6-3
CAISESRDRALWYGYTF	TRBJ1-2	TRBV10-3
CAWSVRLVYNEQFF	TRBJ2-1	TRBV30
CASSLGGRDTIYF	TRBJ1-3	TRBV28
CASSQRGRDHEQFF	TRBJ2-1	TRBV11-2
CASSPIPGLPGGEQYF	TRBJ2-7	TRBV5-1
CASSYGGGASGYTF	TRBJ1-2	TRBV6-5
CASSEVLAGVFGETQYF	TRBJ2-5	TRBV19
CASSTGTSGTYEQYF	TRBJ2-7	TRBV28
CASSPRTLGNTIYF	TRBJ1-3	TRBV3-1/TRBV3-2
CASSNRVVSEKLFF	TRBJ1-4	TRBV27
CAITEGWGVGSYGYTF	TRBJ1-2	TRBV10-3
CASSESLGQAYGYTF	TRBJ1-2	TRBV5-5
CATKPRTGDYEQFF	TRBJ2-1	TRBV28
CASSLVPGGTGELFF	TRBJ2-2	TRBV5-4
CASSQGQGRGEQYF	TRBJ2-7	TRBV3-1/TRBV3-2
CASVDRGLKQYF	TRBJ2-7	TRBV27
CASARGASGQETQYF	TRBJ2-5	TRBV18
CASSQAGGNTGELFF	TRBJ2-2	TRBV7-9
CASSYPKGLAYEQYF	TRBJ2-7	TRBV28
CSVLGNFNEKLFF	TRBJ1-4	TRBV29-1
CASSFERNYGYTF	TRBJ1-2	TRBV12-3/TRBV12-4
CASSDGENTEAFF	TRBJ1-1	TRBV6-4
CASSLGFRVEQYF	TRBJ2-7	TRBV5-1
CARKTSRPCQYF	TRBJ2-4	TRBV10-1
CATSDLGGNTGELFF	TRBJ2-2	TRBV24-1
CATSQGVGWTGELFF	TRBJ2-2	TRBV24-1
CASSKAGELFF	TRBJ2-2	TRBV27
CASSGRVSGGPQETQYF	TRBJ2-5	TRBV9
CASSSKRQLSNQPQHF	TRBJ1-5	TRBV7-8
CASSIFRDRAGDEQFF	TRBJ2-1	TRBV19
CASSLGLANYNEQFF	TRBJ2-1	TRBV5-1
CASSSAPGQFHEQYF	TRBJ2-7	TRBV7-3
CAWGDRKLFF	TRBJ1-4	TRBV30
CASRGHNLMKTLFF	TRBJ1-4	TRBV6-5
CSVEIGQGDQPQHF	TRBJ1-5	TRBV29-1
CSAGGSGGTEAFF	TRBJ1-1	TRBV29-1
CASSRHDRNTEAFF	TRBJ1-1	TRBV2
CASEYGNSGSTDTQYF	TRBJ2-3	TRBV28